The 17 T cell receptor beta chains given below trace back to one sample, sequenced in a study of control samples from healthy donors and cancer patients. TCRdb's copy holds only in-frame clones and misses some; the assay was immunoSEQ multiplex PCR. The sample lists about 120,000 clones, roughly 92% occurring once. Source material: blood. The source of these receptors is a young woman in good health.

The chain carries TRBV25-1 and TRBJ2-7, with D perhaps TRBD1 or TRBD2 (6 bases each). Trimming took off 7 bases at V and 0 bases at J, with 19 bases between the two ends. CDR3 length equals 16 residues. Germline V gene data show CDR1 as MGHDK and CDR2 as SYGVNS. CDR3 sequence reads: CASNSPGGRDSYEQYF. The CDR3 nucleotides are TGTGCCAGCAATTCACCCGGGGGCAGGGACTCCTACGAGCAGTACTTC.

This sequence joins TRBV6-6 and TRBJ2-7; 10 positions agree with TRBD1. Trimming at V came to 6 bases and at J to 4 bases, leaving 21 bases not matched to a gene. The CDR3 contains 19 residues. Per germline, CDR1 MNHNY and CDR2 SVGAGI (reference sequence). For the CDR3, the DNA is TGTGCCAGCAGCCGAACGGACAGGGGGAGTAGTAGTGCTATTTACGAGCAGTACTTC. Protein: CASSRTDRGSSSAIYEQYF.

Written as DNA, the CDR3 is TGTGCCACCAGTTCGGGGAGGAACACCGGGGAGCTGTTTTTT. It translates to CATSSGRNTGELFF. The gene calls are TRBV24-1 and TRBJ2-2; weak D call: TRBD2 (5 bases). The CDR3 spans 14 residues. V was shortened by 6 bases and J by 1 base, with 8 bases between the two germline ends. Germline V gives CDR1 KGHDR, CDR2 SFDVKD.

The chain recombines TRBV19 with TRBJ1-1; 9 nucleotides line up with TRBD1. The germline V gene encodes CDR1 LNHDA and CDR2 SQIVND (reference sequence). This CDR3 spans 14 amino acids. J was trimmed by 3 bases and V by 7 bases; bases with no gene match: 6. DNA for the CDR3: TGTGCCAGTACTACAGGGGGCTTGCACACTGAAGCTTTCTTT. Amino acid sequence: CASTTGGLHTEAFF.

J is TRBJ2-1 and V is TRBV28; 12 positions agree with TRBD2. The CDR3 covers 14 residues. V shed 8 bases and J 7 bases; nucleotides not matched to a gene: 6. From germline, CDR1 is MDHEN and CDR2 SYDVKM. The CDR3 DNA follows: TGTGCCAGCTCTAGCGGGGGGGAGGCTAATGAGCAGTTCTTC. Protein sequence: CASSSGGEANEQFF.

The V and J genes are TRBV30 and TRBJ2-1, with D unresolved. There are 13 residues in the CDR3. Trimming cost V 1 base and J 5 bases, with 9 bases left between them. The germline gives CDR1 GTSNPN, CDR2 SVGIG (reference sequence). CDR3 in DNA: TGTGCCTGGAGTGGAATAGGGCACAATGAGCAGTTCTTC. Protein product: CAWSGIGHNEQFF.

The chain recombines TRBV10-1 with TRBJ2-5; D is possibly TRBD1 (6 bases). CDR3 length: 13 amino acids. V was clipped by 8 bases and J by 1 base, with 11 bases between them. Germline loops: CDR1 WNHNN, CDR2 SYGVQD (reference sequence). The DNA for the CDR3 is TGCGCCAGCTCGAAAGGGGGCCAAGAGACCCAGTACTTC. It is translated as CASSKGGQETQYF.

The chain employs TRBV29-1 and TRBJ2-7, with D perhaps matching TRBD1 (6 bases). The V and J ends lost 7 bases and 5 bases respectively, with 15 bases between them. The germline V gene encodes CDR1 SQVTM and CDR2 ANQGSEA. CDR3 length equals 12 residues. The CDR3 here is CSGPTGSNEQYF. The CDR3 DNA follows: TGCAGCGGTCCCACAGGGTCCAACGAGCAGTACTTC.

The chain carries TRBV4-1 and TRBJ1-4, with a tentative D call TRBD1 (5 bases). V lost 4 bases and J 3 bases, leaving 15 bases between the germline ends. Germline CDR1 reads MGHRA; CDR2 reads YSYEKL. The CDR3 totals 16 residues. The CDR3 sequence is CASSLLLGRPNEKLFF. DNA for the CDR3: TGCGCCAGCAGCCTCTTATTGGGACGGCCTAATGAAAAACTGTTTTTT.

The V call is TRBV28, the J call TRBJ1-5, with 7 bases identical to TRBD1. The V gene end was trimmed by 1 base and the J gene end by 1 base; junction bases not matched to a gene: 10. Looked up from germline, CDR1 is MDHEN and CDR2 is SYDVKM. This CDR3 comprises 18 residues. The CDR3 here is CASSLLYGSTGSNQPQHF. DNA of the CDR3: TGTGCCAGCAGTTTATTGTACGGGTCGACAGGGAGCAATCAGCCCCAGCATTTT.

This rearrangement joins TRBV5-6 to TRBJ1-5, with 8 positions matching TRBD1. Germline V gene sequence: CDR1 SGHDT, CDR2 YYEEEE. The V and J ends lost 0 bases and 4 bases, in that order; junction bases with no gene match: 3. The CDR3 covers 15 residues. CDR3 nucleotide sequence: TGTGCCAGCAGCTTGGGGACAGGGAGAAATCAGCCCCAGCATTTT. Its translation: CASSLGTGRNQPQHF.

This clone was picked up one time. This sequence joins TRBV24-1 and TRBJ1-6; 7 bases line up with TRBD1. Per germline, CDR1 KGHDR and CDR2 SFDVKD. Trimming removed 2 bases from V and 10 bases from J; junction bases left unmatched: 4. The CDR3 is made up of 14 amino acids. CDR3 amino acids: CATSDSTGESPLHF. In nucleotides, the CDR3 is TGTGCCACCAGTGATTCTACAGGGGAATCACCCCTCCACTTT.

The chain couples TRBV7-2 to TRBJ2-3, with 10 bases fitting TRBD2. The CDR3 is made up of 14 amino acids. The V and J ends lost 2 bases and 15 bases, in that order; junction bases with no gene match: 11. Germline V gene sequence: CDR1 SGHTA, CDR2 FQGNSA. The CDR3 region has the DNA TGTGCCAGCAGCTTACGGGCGAGAGCGGGGGGGGTTTATTTT. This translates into CASSLRARAGGVYF.

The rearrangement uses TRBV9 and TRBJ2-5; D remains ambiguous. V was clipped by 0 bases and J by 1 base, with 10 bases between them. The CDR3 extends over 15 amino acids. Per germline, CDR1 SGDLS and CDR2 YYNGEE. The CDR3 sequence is CASSVGLSPQETQYF. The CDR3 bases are TGTGCCAGCAGCGTAGGCCTCAGCCCCCAAGAGACCCAGTACTTC.

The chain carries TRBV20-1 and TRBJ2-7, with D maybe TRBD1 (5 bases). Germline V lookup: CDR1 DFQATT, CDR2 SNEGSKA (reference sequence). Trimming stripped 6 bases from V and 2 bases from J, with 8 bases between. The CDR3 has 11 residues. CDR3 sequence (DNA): TGCAGTGCAACGGACACCTACGAGCAGTACTTC. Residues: CSATDTYEQYF.

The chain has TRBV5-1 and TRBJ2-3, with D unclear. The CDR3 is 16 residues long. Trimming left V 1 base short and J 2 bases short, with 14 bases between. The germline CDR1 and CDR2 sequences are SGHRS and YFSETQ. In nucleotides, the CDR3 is TGCGCCAGCAGCTTGAATGGCGGAAGCCTCACAGATACGCAGTATTTT. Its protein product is CASSLNGGSLTDTQYF.

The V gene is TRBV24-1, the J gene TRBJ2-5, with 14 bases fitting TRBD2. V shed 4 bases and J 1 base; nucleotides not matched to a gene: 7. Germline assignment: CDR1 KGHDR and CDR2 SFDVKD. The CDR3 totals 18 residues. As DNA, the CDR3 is TGTGCCACCAGTGACCCCCCCGGGACTAGCGGGGGCCAAGAGACCCAGTACTTC. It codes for CATSDPPGTSGGQETQYF.